Listed here is a single T cell receptor (beta chain). Its target is not known. CDR3 length equals 16 residues. The V end lost 5 bases, the J end lost 7 bases, and 23 bases lay between the germline ends. Germline lookup yields CDR1 LNHDA and CDR2 SQIVND (reference sequence). This entry comes from a study of OX40 agonist ivuxolimab in advanced cancers. Study-level points and caveats: Researchers report that CD8+ T cells had, on average, more expanded clones than CD4+.

TCRdb's copy holds only in-frame clones and misses some; the assay was immunoSEQ multiplex PCR. The sample carries some 44,000 clones, around 80% recorded once. The chain is built from TRBV19 and TRBJ1-2; tentatively, D is TRBD1 (6 bases). The sample here was CD4+ or CD8+ T cells sorted from blood, taken in a trial of the OX40 agonist ivuxolimab. The clonotype originates from an adult with an advanced solid tumor such as melanoma, head and neck, liver or kidney cancer. In DNA form, the CDR3 reads TGTGCCAGTAGTCCTCCAACAGGGCGTGAGGGAGTTGGCTACACCTTC. Translated: CASSPPTGREGVGYTF.